The entry below describes one TCR beta chain. Germline lookup yields CDR1 MNHEY and CDR2 SVGAGI. The V gene lost 0 bases and the J gene lost 6 bases, with 14 bases spanning the gap. This CDR3 is built from 16 residues. Some clones are missing from TCRdb's copy, which holds only in-frame ones; the method was immunoSEQ multiplex PCR. The table lists 280,000 or so clones, 70% to 90% of them singletons. The data were taken from a study of cytomegalovirus exposure and HLA in healthy donors. This receptor was taken from a woman aged 18-35 years in good health and CMV-seronegative. The J gene is TRBJ1-4, the V gene TRBV6-5, with D unclear. Sequenced material: PBMCs. The CDR3 DNA sequence: TGTGCCAGCAGTTACTCTCTGGCCTCCTCGTATGAAAAACTGTTTTTT. It encodes CASSYSLASSYEKLFF.